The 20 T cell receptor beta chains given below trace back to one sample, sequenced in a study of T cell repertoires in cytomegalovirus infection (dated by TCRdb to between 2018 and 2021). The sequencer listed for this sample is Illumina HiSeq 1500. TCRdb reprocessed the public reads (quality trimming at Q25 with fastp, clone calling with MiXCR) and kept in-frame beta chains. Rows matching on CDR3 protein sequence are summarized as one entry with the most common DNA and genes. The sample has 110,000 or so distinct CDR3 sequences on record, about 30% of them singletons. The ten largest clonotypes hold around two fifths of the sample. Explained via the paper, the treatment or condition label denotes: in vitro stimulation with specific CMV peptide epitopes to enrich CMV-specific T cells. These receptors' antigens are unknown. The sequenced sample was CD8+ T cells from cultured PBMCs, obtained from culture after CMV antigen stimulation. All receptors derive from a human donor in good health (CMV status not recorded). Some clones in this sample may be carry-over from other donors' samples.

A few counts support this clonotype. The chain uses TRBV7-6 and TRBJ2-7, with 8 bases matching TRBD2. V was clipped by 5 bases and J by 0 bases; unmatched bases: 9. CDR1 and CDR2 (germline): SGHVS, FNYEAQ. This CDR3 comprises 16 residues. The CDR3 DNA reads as TGTGCCAGCAGCCCGGGGGGGATTCCCAGCTCCTACGAGCAGTACTTC. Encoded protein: CASSPGGIPSSYEQYF.

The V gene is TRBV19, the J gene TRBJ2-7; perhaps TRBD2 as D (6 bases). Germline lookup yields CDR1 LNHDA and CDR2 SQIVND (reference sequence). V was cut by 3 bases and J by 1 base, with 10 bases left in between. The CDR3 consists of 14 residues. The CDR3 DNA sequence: TGTGCCAGTAGTATTATGGAGGGTTCCTACGAGCAGTACTTC. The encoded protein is CASSIMEGSYEQYF.

For the CDR3, the DNA is TGCGCCAGCAGCCAAGAAGGTCTAGCGGGGGGGCATGATACGCAGTATTTT. Its translation is CASSQEGLAGGHDTQYF. The chain has TRBV4-1 and TRBJ2-3, with 12 bases aligning to TRBD2. Germline V gene data show CDR1 as MGHRA and CDR2 as YSYEKL. Unmatched junction bases numbered 7, after V lost 0 bases and J lost 6 bases. The CDR3 is 17 amino acids.

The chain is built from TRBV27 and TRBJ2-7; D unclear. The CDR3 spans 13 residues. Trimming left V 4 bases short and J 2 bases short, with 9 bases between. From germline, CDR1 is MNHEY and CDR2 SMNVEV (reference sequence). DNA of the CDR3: TGTGCCAGCAGTTCGTCTGCTCCCTACGAGCAGTACTTC. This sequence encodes CASSSSAPYEQYF.

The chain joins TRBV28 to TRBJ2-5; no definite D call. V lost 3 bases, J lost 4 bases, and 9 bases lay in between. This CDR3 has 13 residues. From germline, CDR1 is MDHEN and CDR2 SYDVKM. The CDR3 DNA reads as TGTGCCAGCAGTTTGCTGTTCGGAGAGACCCAGTACTTC. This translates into CASSLLFGETQYF. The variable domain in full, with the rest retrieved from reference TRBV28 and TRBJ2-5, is DVKVTQSSRYLVKRTGEKVFLECVQDMDHENMFWYRQDPGLGLRLIYFSYDVKMKEKGDIPEGYSVSREKKERFSLILESASTNQTSMYLCASSLLFGETQYFGPGTRLLVL.

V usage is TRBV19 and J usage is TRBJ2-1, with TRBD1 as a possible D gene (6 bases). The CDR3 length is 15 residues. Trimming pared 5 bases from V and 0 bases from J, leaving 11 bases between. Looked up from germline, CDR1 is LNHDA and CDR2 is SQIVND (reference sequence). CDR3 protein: CASSAGQSSYNEQFF. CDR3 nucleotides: TGTGCCAGTAGTGCAGGACAGAGCTCCTACAATGAGCAGTTCTTC.

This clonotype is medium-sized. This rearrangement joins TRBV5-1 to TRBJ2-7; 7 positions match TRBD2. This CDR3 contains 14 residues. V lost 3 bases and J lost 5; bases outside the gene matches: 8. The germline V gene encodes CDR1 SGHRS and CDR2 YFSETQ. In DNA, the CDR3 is TGCGCCAGCAGCTCAACAACTAGCGTCCACGAGCAGTACTTC. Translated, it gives CASSSTTSVHEQYF. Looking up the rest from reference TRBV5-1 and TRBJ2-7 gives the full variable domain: KAGVTQTPRYLIKTRGQQVTLSCSPISGHRSVSWYQQTPGQGLQFLFEYFSETQRNKGNFPGRFSGRQFSNSRSEMNVSTLELGDSALYLCASSSTTSVHEQYFGPGTRLTVT.

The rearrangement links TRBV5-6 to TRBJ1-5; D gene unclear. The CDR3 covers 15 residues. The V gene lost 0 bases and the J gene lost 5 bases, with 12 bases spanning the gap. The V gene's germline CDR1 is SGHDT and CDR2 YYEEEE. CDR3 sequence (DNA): TGTGCCAGCAGCTTGGGGTTGTTTTCAGATCAGCCCCAGCATTTT. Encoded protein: CASSLGLFSDQPQHF.

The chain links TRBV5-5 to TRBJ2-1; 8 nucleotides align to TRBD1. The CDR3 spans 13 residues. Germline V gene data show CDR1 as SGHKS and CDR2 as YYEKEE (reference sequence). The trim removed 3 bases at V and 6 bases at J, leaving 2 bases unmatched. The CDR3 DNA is TGTGCCAGCAGCTACACAGGGGGCAATGAGCAGTTCTTC. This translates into CASSYTGGNEQFF.

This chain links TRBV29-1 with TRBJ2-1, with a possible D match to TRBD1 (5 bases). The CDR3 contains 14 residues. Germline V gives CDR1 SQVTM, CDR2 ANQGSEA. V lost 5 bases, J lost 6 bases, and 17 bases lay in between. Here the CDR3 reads CSVSLWQGGNEQFF. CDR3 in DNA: TGCAGCGTTTCCTTGTGGCAGGGTGGCAATGAGCAGTTCTTC.

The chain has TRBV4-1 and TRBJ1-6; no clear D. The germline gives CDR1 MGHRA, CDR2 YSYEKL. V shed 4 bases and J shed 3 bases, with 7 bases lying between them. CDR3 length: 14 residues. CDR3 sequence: CASSPSVYNSPLHF. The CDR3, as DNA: TGCGCCAGCAGCCCATCTGTCTATAATTCACCCCTCCACTTT.

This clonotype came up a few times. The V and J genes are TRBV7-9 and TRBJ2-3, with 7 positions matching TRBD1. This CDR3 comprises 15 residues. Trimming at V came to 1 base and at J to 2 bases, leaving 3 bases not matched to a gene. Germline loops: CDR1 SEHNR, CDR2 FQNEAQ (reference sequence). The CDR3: CASSLVTGNTDTQYF. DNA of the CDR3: TGTGCCAGCAGCTTAGTGACAGGGAACACAGATACGCAGTATTTT.

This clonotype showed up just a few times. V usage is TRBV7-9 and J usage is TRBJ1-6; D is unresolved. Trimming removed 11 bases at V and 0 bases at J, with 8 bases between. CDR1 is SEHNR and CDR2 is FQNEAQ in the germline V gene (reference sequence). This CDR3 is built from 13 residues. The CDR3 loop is CAERSSYNSPLHF. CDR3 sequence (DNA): TGTGCCGAGAGGAGCTCCTATAATTCACCCCTCCACTTT. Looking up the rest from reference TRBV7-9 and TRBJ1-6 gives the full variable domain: DTGVSQNPRHKITKRGQNVTFRCDPISEHNRLYWYRQTLGQGPEFLTYFQNEAQLEKSRLLSDRFSAERPKGSFSTLEIQRTEQGDSAMYLCAERSSYNSPLHFGNGTRLTVT.

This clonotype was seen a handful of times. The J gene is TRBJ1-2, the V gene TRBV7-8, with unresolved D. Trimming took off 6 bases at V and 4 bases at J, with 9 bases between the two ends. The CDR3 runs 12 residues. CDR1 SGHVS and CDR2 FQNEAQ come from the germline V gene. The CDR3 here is CASSVSGYGYTF. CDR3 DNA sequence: TGTGCCAGCAGTGTGTCAGGCTATGGCTACACCTTC.

Here the CDR3 DNA reads TGTGCCAGCACCCAGAAGGCTCGGGGGGTAGAGACCCAGTACTTC. Translation: CASTQKARGVETQYF. The chain combines TRBV11-2 with TRBJ2-5; 7 nucleotides align to TRBD2. CDR1 and CDR2 (germline): SGHAT, FQNNGV. The CDR3 runs 15 residues. Trimming removed 7 bases from V and 4 bases from J; junction bases left unmatched: 12.

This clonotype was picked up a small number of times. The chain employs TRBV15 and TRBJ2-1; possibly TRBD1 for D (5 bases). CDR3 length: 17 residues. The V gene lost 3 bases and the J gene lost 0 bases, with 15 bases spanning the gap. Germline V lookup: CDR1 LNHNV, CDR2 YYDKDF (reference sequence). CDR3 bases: TGTGCCACCAGCAGTTGGCCTCAGGGAAGCTCCTACAATGAGCAGTTCTTC. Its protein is CATSSWPQGSSYNEQFF.

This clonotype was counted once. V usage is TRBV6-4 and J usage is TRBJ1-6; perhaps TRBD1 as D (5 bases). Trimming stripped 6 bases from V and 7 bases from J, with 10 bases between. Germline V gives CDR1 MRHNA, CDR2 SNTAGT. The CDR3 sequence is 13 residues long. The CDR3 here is CASRQAENSPLHF. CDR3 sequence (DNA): TGTGCCAGCAGACAGGCAGAAAATTCACCCCTCCACTTT.

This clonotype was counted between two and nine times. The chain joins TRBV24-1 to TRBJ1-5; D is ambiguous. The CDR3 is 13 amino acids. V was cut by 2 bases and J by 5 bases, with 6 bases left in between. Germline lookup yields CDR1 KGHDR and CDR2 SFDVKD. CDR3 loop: CATSDSRDQPQHF. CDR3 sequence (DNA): TGTGCCACCAGTGATTCGAGGGATCAGCCCCAGCATTTT.

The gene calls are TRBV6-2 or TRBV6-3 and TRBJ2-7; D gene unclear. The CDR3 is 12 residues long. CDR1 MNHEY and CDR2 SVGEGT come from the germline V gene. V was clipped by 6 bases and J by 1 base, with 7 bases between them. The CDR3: CASSFASYEQYF. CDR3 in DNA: TGTGCCAGCAGCTTTGCTTCCTACGAGCAGTACTTC.

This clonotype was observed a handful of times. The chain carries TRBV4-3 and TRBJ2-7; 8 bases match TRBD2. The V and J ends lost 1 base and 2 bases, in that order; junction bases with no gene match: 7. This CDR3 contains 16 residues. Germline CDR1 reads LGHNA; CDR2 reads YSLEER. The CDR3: CASSQGELAGTYEQYF. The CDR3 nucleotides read TGCGCCAGCAGCCAAGGTGAATTAGCGGGGACCTACGAGCAGTACTTC.